The rows below give T cell receptor beta chains drawn from one sample of a study of cytomegalovirus exposure and HLA in healthy donors. Measured with immunoSEQ multiplex PCR; TCRdb has only the in-frame clones, and not every one. The table includes 95,000 to 150,000 clones, about 76% detected once. The sequenced sample was PBMCs. The origin of the receptors is a man aged 60-69 years in good health and CMV-seropositive. Each CDR3 is given with its conserved first and last residue. The D gene is left open where the match is weak. For some rows the clone size is stated as once, few or many, or as a class when expanded; others skip it.

V	D	J	size	DNA	CDR3
TRBV7-8	-	TRBJ1-1	-	TGTGCCAGCAGCTTCAGGGTAGGAAACACTGAAGCTTTCTTT	CASSFRVGNTEAFF
TRBV5-1	TRBD1	TRBJ2-4	-	TGCGCCAGCAGCGTGACAGGGGTATCGGACATTCAGTACTTC	CASSVTGVSDIQYF
TRBV2	-	TRBJ2-3	few	TGTGCCAGCAGTGTTCAGGGTAGGACAGATACGCAGTATTTT	CASSVQGRTDTQYF
TRBV30	-	TRBJ1-3	-	TGTGCCTGGAGTGTTGATTACGGAGTTCAATATTTT	CAWSVDYGVQYF
TRBV6-5	-	TRBJ1-5	-	TGTGCCAGCAGTTACTCGAACAGGGATCAGCCCCAGCATTTT	CASSYSNRDQPQHF
TRBV7-2	-	TRBJ1-2	-	TGTGCCAGCAGCCCGGCGTCCGGGCCGGGGGGCTATGGCTACACCTTC	CASSPASGPGGYGYTF
TRBV5-1	TRBD2	TRBJ2-3	-	TGCGCCAGCAGCTTGCAGGGACTAGCGGCAGATACGCAGTATTTT	CASSLQGLAADTQYF
TRBV6-6	-	TRBJ1-5	-	TGTGCCAGCAGCGACCAACCGGGGGGGCTTGAGCCCCAGCATTTT	CASSDQPGGLEPQHF
TRBV5-1	-	TRBJ1-5	-	TGCGCCAGCAGCTTGGGGGCAGGGAGGGAACCCCAGCATTTT	CASSLGAGREPQHF
TRBV5-1	-	TRBJ2-1	once	TGCGCCAGCAGCTTCGACCCGCCGGGGAATGAGCAGTTCTTC	CASSFDPPGNEQFF
TRBV19	-	TRBJ2-4	-	TGTGCCAGTAGTAGAGGGATAAACATTCAGTACTTC	CASSRGINIQYF
TRBV5-4	-	TRBJ2-3	few	TGTGCCAGCAGCAGGGAGTCAGATACGCAGTATTTT	CASSRESDTQYF
TRBV7-9	-	TRBJ2-2	-	TGTTCCAGCAGCCTCCCCGTGAACACCGGGGAGCTGTTTTTT	CSSSLPVNTGELFF
TRBV9	TRBD2	TRBJ2-3	-	TGTGCCAGCAGCGGACTAGCGGGAGTTTCAGATACGCAGTATTTT	CASSGLAGVSDTQYF
TRBV9	TRBD2	TRBJ2-5	-	TGTGCCAGCAGCGAGAGCGGGGGGGCCGGTGAGACCCAGTACTTC	CASSESGGAGETQYF
TRBV5-4	TRBD2	TRBJ2-3	-	TGTGCCAGCGCCGGCCGGGCTAGCGGGAGGGCCGGCACAGATACGCAGTATTTT	CASAGRASGRAGTDTQYF
TRBV7-9	-	TRBJ1-1	-	TGTGCCAGCAGCTACCAGGGTGTTGACACTGAAGCTTTCTTT	CASSYQGVDTEAFF
TRBV18	-	TRBJ2-3	few	TGTGCCAGCTCACCACGATACAGTGGATCTAGCACAGATACGCAGTATTTT	CASSPRYSGSSTDTQYF
TRBV10-1	-	TRBJ2-3	-	TGCGCCAGCAGAAGGGAGGTTTCGGATACGCAGTATTTT	CASRREVSDTQYF
TRBV19	-	TRBJ2-4	-	TGTGCCAGTAGTATGGCTCAGGGAGGCAAAAACATTCAGTACTTC	CASSMAQGGKNIQYF
TRBV25-1	-	TRBJ1-1	-	TGTGCCAGCAGTCTAGGTAGGACTGAAGCTTTCTTT	CASSLGRTEAFF
TRBV9	-	TRBJ2-3	-	TGTGCCAGCAGCGTAGTGGCCCGCACAGATACGCAGTATTTT	CASSVVARTDTQYF
TRBV2	-	TRBJ1-3	-	TGTGCCAGTCAAAGTCAGGGGTCTGGAAACACCATATATTTT	CASQSQGSGNTIYF
TRBV9	TRBD2	TRBJ2-1	-	TGTGCCAGCAGCGTAGAACTAGCGGGAGTAGGTGAGCAGTTCTTC	CASSVELAGVGEQFF
TRBV9	TRBD1	TRBJ2-2	-	TGTGCCAGCAGCGTAGTTGGTCAGGGGGCATTATCCGGGGAGCTGTTTTTT	CASSVVGQGALSGELFF
TRBV6-5	-	TRBJ2-7	-	TGTGCCAGCAGTTTCCAGGGGAGCGAGCAGTACTTC	CASSFQGSEQYF
TRBV5-1	TRBD1	TRBJ1-1	-	TGCGCCAGCAGTGTCGGGACAGTTACGAACACTGAAGCTTTCTTT	CASSVGTVTNTEAFF
TRBV9	TRBD1	TRBJ2-7	few	TGTGCCAGCAGCGTCGACAGGGGGATGGGGATAAGTGAGCAGTACTTC	CASSVDRGMGISEQYF
TRBV5-1	-	TRBJ1-5	-	TGCGCCAGCAGCTTGGATTCGCCAGGGGAACAGCCCCAGCATTTT	CASSLDSPGEQPQHF
TRBV19	TRBD2	TRBJ2-2	-	TGTGCCAGTAGTATTCAACCTAGCGGGAGAGGGCGGACCGGGGAGCTGTTTTTT	CASSIQPSGRGRTGELFF
TRBV7-8	-	TRBJ1-5	once	TGTGCCAGCAGCTTACGCAGGGCGGATCAGCCCCAGCATTTT	CASSLRRADQPQHF
TRBV4-1	TRBD2	TRBJ2-1	few	TGCGCCAGCAGCCAAGTACGGACTAGCGGGGGCCAGTTCTTC	CASSQVRTSGGQFF
TRBV5-1	-	TRBJ1-2	-	TGCGCCAGCAGCTTGGGGACGTCAGGGGCCCTGAACTATGGCTACACCTTC	CASSLGTSGALNYGYTF
TRBV7-9	-	TRBJ1-1	few	TGTGCCAGCAGCGAGGGGAGGCCGAACACTGAAGCTTTCTTT	CASSEGRPNTEAFF
TRBV5-4	TRBD2	TRBJ2-1	few	TGTGCCAGCAGCTTGGGGGCGGGCGGGAGTCGAAATGAGCAGTTCTTC	CASSLGAGGSRNEQFF
TRBV27	TRBD1	TRBJ2-7	-	TGTGCCAGCAGTTTATGGCCCCGACAGGGGAACGACGAGCAGTACTTC	CASSLWPRQGNDEQYF
TRBV5-1	TRBD1	TRBJ1-1	-	TGCGCCAGCAGCTCTTTGACAGGGGAAAAGGGCACTGAAGCTTTCTTT	CASSSLTGEKGTEAFF
TRBV11-2	-	TRBJ1-1	-	TGTGCCAGCAGCCCTAGCGAGGCTTCGAACACTGAAGCTTTCTTT	CASSPSEASNTEAFF
TRBV7-2	-	TRBJ2-2	-	TGTGCCAGCAGCCGGGGACTTATCACCGGGGAGCTGTTTTTT	CASSRGLITGELFF
TRBV2	-	TRBJ2-7	-	TGTGCCAGCAACCTCCGACAGTACTACGAGCAGTACTTC	CASNLRQYYEQYF
TRBV9	TRBD2	TRBJ2-7	few	TGTGCCAGCAGCCCAACAAGGACTAGCTCCTACGAGCAGTACTTC	CASSPTRTSSYEQYF
TRBV28	-	TRBJ2-3	-	TGTGCCAGCAGACCTACAGGCACAGATACGCAGTATTTT	CASRPTGTDTQYF